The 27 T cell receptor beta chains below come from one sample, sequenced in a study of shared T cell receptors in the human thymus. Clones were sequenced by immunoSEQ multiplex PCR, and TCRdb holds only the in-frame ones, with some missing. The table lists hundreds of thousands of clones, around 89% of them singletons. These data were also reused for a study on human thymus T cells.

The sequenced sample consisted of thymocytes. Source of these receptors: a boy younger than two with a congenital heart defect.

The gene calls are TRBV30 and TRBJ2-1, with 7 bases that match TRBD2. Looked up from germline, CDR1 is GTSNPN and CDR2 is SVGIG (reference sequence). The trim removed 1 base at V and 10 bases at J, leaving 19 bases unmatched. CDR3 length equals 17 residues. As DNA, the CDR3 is TGTGCCTGGAGTGGGTCCTCGGACACTAGCGTCCGCCGGGAGCAGTTCTTC. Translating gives CAWSGSSDTSVRREQFF.

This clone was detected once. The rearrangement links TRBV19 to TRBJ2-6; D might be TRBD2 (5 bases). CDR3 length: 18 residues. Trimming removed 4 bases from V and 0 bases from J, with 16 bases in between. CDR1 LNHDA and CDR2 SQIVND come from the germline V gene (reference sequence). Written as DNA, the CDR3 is TGTGCCAGTAGTAAAGAGGAAGCTGGGAGCTCTGGGGCCAACGTCCTGACTTTC. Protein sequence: CASSKEEAGSSGANVLTF.

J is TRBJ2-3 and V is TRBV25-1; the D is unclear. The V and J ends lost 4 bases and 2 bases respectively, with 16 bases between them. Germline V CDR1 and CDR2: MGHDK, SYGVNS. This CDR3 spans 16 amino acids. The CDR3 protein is CASSAHSVLHTDTQYF. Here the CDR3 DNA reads TGTGCCAGCAGTGCACACAGTGTCCTTCACACAGATACGCAGTATTTT.

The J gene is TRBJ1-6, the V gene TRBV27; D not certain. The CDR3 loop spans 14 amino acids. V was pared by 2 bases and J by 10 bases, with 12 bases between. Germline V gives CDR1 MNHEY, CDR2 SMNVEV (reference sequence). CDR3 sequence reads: CASSLQVYRSPLHF. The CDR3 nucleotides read TGTGCCAGCAGTTTACAGGTTTATCGGTCACCCCTCCACTTT.

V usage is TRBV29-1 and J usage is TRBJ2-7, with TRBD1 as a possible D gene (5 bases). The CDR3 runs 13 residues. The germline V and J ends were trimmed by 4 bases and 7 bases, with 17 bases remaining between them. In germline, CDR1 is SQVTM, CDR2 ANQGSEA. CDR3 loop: CSVVGHSETEQYF. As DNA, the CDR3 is TGCAGCGTTGTCGGACACTCGGAGACAGAGCAGTACTTC.

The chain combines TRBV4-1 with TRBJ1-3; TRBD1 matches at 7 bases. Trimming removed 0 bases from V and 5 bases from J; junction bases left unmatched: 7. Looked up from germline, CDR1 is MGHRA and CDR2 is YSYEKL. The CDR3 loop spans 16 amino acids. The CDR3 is CASSQEGTAARNTIYF. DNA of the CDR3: TGCGCCAGCAGCCAAGAAGGGACAGCTGCGCGAAACACCATATATTTT.

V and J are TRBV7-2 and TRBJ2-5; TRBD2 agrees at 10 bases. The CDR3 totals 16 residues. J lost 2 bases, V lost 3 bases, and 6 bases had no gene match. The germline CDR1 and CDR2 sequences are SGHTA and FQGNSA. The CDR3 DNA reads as TGTGCCAGCAGCTTCCCGACAGCGGGAGGGCAAGAGACCCAGTACTTC. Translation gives CASSFPTAGGQETQYF.

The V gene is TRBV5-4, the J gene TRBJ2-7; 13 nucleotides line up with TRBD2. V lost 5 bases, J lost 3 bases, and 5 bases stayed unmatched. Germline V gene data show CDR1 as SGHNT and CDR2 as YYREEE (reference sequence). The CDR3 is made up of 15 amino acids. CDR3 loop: CASSKGLAGRYEQYF. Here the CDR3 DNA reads TGTGCCAGCAGTAAGGGACTAGCGGGACGCTACGAGCAGTACTTC.

The CDR3: CASSIEGGPSRDEQFF. The DNA of the CDR3 is TGTGCCAGTAGTATAGAGGGAGGGCCCTCTAGGGATGAGCAGTTCTTC. The chain is built from TRBV19 and TRBJ2-1, with 7 bases matching TRBD2. The J segment lost 8 bases and the V segment lost 0 bases, leaving 10 bases of the junction unmatched. CDR3 length equals 16 residues. Germline-derived CDR1 and CDR2 are LNHDA and SQIVND (reference sequence).

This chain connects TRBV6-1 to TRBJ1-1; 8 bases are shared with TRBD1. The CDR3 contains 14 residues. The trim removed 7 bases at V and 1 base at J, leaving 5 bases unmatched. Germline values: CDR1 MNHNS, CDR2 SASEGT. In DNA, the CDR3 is TGTGCCAGCAAAAGGGACAGGTGGAACACTGAAGCTTTCTTT. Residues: CASKRDRWNTEAFF.

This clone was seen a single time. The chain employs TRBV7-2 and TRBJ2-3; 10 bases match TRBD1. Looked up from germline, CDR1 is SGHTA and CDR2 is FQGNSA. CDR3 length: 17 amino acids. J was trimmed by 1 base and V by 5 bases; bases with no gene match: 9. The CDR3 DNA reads TGTGCCAGCAGCGCCCCCTCCGGGACAGGGGGCACAGATACGCAGTATTTT. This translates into CASSAPSGTGGTDTQYF.

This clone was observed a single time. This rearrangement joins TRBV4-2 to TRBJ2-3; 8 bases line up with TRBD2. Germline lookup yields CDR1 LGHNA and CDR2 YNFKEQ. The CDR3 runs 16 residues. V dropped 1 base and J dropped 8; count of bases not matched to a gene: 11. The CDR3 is CASSQVGLAGFGTQYF. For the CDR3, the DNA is TGTGCCAGCAGCCAAGTGGGTCTAGCGGGCTTCGGTACGCAGTATTTT.

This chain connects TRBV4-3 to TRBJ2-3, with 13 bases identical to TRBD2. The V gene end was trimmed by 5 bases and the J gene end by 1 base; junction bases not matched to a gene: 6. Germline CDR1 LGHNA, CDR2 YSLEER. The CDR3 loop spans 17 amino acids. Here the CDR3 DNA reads TGCGCCAGCAGCGTCGGGACTAGCGGGAATCGCACAGATACGCAGTATTTT. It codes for CASSVGTSGNRTDTQYF.

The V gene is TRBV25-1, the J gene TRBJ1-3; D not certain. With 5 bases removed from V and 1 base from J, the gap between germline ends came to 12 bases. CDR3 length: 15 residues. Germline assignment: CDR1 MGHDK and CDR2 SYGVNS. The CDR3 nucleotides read TGTGCCAGCAGTAATAGCCAGTTTTCTGGAAACACCATATATTTT. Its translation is CASSNSQFSGNTIYF.

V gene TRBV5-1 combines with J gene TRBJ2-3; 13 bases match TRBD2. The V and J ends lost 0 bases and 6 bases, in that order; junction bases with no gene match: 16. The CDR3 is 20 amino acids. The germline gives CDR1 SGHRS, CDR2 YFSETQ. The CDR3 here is CASSLDWGTSGKPKRDTQYF. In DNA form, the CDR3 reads TGCGCCAGCAGCTTGGATTGGGGGACTAGCGGGAAACCCAAAAGGGATACGCAGTATTTT.

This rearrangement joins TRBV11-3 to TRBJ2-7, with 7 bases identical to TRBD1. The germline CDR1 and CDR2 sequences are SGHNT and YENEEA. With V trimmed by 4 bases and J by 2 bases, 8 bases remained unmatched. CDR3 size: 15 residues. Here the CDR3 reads CASSSRRQGPYEQYF. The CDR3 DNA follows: TGTGCCAGCAGCTCCCGACGACAGGGACCCTACGAGCAGTACTTC.

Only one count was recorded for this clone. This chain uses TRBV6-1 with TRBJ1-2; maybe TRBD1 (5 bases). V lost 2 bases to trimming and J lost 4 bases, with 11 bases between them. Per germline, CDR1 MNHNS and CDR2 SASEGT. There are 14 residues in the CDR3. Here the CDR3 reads CASSESARAYGYTF. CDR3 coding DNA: TGTGCCAGCAGTGAAAGCGCCAGGGCCTATGGCTACACCTTC.

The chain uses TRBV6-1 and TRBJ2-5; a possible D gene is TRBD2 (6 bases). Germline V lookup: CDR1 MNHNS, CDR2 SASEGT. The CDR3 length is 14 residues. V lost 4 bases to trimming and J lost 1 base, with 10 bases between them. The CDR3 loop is CASSVGSGQETQYF. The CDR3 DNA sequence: TGTGCCAGCAGTGTAGGTAGCGGCCAAGAGACCCAGTACTTC.

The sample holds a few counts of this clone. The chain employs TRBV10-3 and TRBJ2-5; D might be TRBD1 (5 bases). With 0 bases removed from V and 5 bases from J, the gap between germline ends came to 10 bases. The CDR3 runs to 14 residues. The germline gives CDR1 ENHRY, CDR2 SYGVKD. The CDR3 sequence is CAISESNKGETQYF. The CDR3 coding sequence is TGTGCCATCAGTGAGTCGAATAAGGGGGAGACCCAGTACTTC.

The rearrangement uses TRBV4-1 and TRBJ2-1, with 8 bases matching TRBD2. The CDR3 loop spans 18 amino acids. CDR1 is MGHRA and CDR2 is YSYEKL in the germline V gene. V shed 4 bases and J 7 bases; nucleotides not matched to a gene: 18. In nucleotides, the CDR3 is TGCGCCAGCAGCCTCCTTAGCAAAAGGGTAGCGGGATCAAATGAGCAGTTCTTC. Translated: CASSLLSKRVAGSNEQFF.

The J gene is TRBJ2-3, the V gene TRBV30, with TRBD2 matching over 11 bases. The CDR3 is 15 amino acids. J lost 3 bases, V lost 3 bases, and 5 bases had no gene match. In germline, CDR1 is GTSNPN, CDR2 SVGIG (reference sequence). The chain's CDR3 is CAWRGASGRTDTQYF. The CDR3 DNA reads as TGTGCCTGGAGGGGGGCTAGCGGGAGGACAGATACGCAGTATTTT.

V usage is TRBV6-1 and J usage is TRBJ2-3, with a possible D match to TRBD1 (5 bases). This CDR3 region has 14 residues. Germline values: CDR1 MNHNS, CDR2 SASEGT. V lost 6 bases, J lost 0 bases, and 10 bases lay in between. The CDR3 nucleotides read TGTGCCAGCAGCCCCAGGGCAAGCACAGATACGCAGTATTTT. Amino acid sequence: CASSPRASTDTQYF.

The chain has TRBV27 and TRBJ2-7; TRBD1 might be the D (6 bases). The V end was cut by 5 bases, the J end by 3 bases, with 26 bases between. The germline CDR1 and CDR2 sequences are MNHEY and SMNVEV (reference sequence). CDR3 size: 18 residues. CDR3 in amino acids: CASSPSGTFATRGYEQYF. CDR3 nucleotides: TGTGCCAGCAGTCCTTCTGGGACATTCGCTACTCGGGGCTACGAGCAGTACTTC.

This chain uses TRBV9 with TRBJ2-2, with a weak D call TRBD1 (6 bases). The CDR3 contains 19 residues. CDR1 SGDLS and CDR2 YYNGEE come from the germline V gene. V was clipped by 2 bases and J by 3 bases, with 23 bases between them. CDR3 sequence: CASSVVRDTPWGHTGELFF. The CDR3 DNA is TGTGCCAGCAGCGTCGTCCGGGACACCCCTTGGGGGCACACCGGGGAGCTGTTTTTT.

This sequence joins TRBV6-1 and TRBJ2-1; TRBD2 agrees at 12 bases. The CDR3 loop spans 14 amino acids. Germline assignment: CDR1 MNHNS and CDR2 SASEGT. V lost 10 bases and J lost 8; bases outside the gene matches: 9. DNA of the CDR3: TGTGCCATCCGTGCTAGCGGGAGGGTAGATGAGCAGTTCTTC. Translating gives CAIRASGRVDEQFF.

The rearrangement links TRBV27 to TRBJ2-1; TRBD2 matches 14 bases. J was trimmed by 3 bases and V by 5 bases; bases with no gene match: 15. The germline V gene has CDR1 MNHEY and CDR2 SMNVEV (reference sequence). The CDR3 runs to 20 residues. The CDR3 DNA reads TGTGCCAGCAGTATTCATCGAAGACTAGCGGGAGGGGCGCGCTACAATGAGCAGTTCTTC. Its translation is CASSIHRRLAGGARYNEQFF.

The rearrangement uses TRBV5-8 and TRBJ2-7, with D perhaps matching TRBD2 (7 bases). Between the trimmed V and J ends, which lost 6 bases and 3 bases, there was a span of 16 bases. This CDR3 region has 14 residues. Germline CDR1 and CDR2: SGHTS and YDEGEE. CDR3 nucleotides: TGTGCCAGCACCCTCGGGGGCGGGAGCTACGAGCAGTACTTC. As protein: CASTLGGGSYEQYF. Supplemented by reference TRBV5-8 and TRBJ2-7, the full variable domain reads EAGVTQSPTHLIKTRGQQATLRCSPISGHTSVYWYQQALGLGLQFLLWYDEGEERNRGNFPPRFSGRQFPNYSSELNVNALELEDSALYLCASTLGGGSYEQYFGPGTRLTVT.